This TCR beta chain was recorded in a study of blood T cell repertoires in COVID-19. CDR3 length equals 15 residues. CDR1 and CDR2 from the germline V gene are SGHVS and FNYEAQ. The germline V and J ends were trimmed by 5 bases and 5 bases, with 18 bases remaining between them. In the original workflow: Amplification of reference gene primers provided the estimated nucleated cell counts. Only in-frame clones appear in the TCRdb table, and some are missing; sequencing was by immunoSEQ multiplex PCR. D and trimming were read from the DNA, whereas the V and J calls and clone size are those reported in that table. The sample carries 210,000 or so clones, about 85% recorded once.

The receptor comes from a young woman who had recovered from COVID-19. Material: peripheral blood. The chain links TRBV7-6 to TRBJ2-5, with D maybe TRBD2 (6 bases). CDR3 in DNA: TGTGCCAGCAGCCTTAGCACGGGAGCGGGTGAGACCCAGTACTTC. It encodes CASSLSTGAGETQYF. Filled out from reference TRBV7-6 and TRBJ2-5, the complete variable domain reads GAGVSQSPRYKVTKRGQDVALRCDPISGHVSLYWYRQALGQGPEFLTYFNYEAQQDKSGLPNDRFSAERPEGSISTLTIQRTEQRDSAMYRCASSLSTGAGETQYFGPGTRLLVL.